These 20 T cell receptor beta chains were sequenced from one sample in a study of blood T cell repertoires in COVID-19. TCRdb's copy holds only in-frame clones and misses some; the assay was immunoSEQ multiplex PCR. The sample consists of some 220,000 clones, roughly 90% of them appearing once. The material sequenced was PBMCs or T cells enriched from blood (not recorded which). The receptors stem from a woman aged 50 to 60 in a cohort exposed to, infected with or recovered from COVID-19 (not recorded which).

The chain joins TRBV30 to TRBJ1-2, with 9 bases fitting TRBD1. This CDR3 contains 12 residues. CDR1 is GTSNPN, CDR2 SVGIG, per germline (reference sequence). V lost 2 bases, J lost 13 bases, and 8 bases stayed unmatched. CDR3 in amino acids: CAWSSRTGASTF. CDR3 DNA: TGTGCCTGGAGTTCGAGGACAGGGGCGAGCACCTTC.

The rearrangement uses TRBV4-3 and TRBJ1-4, with unresolved D. Per germline, CDR1 LGHNA and CDR2 YSLEER. V lost 1 base and J lost 3, with 9 bases in between. This CDR3 spans 15 amino acids. CDR3 protein: CASSQVLGPNEKLFF. The CDR3 region has the DNA TGCGCCAGCAGCCAAGTTCTGGGCCCTAATGAAAAACTGTTTTTT.

The chain links TRBV5-1 to TRBJ2-2, with 8 nucleotides matching TRBD1. The germline V gene encodes CDR1 SGHRS and CDR2 YFSETQ. The CDR3 is 17 residues long. V lost 1 base to trimming and J lost 3 bases; unmatched junction nucleotides: 8. The CDR3 coding sequence is TGCGCCAGCAGCTTGCGAGGGCAGGGGGCGGACACCGGGGAGCTGTTTTTT. It specifies CASSLRGQGADTGELFF. Supplemented by reference TRBV5-1 and TRBJ2-2, the full variable domain reads KAGVTQTPRYLIKTRGQQVTLSCSPISGHRSVSWYQQTPGQGLQFLFEYFSETQRNKGNFPGRFSGRQFSNSRSEMNVSTLELGDSALYLCASSLRGQGADTGELFFGEGSRLTVL.

The rearrangement links TRBV7-2 to TRBJ2-7; possible D gene TRBD1, 6 bases. V lost 1 base, J lost 0 bases, and 13 bases lay in between. The CDR3 is 16 residues long. Germline V gives CDR1 SGHTA, CDR2 FQGNSA. The CDR3 region is CASSLVSGATSYEQYF. Here the CDR3 DNA reads TGTGCCAGCAGCTTAGTCTCAGGGGCGACCTCCTACGAGCAGTACTTC.

The V and J genes are TRBV4-3 and TRBJ2-5; unclear D gene. This CDR3 has 14 amino acids. Germline values: CDR1 LGHNA, CDR2 YSLEER. The V end was cut by 1 base, the J end by 2 bases, with 8 bases between. This chain's CDR3 is CASSQVAAQETQYF. Here the CDR3 DNA reads TGCGCCAGCAGCCAAGTGGCGGCGCAAGAGACCCAGTACTTC.

This clone was seen once. The V gene is TRBV5-1, the J gene TRBJ1-2; TRBD1 might be the D (5 bases). Trimming took 4 bases from V and 7 from J, leaving 14 bases between them. CDR1 is SGHRS, CDR2 YFSETQ, per germline. The CDR3 sequence is 13 residues long. CDR3 sequence reads: CASSLGRGSGYTF. In DNA, the CDR3 is TGCGCCAGCAGCCTAGGACGGGGGTCTGGCTACACCTTC. Supplemented by reference TRBV5-1 and TRBJ1-2, the full variable domain reads KAGVTQTPRYLIKTRGQQVTLSCSPISGHRSVSWYQQTPGQGLQFLFEYFSETQRNKGNFPGRFSGRQFSNSRSEMNVSTLELGDSALYLCASSLGRGSGYTFGSGTRLTVV.

V is TRBV5-6 and J is TRBJ1-3, with 9 nucleotides matching TRBD1. V gave up 5 bases and J gave up 4 bases; unmatched junction bases: 10. CDR3 size: 16 residues. The germline CDR1 and CDR2 sequences are SGHDT and YYEEEE. CDR3 sequence (DNA): TGTGCCAGCAGTCCTCTGATGGGGACAGGGGGAAACACCATATATTTT. Amino acids: CASSPLMGTGGNTIYF. Full variable domain (rest looked up from reference TRBV5-6 and TRBJ1-3): DAGVTQSPTHLIKTRGQQVTLRCSPKSGHDTVSWYQQALGQGPQFIFQYYEEEERQRGNFPDRFSGHQFPNYSSELNVNALLLGDSALYLCASSPLMGTGGNTIYFGEGSWLTVV.

The genes are TRBV12-5 and TRBJ1-5; 12 positions agree with TRBD1. CDR3 length: 20 residues. Losses at the gene ends were 0 bases for V and 5 bases for J; bases not matched to a gene: 14. Per the germline V gene, CDR1 is LGHNT and CDR2 is FRNRAP. In nucleotides, the CDR3 is TGTGCTAGTGGTTTGGTATTGGGGACAGGGGGCAGAGGATTCCATCAGCCCCAGCATTTT. Translated: CASGLVLGTGGRGFHQPQHF.

This chain connects TRBV2 to TRBJ2-7; TRBD1 matches at 8 bases. The CDR3 consists of 15 residues. J was trimmed by 4 bases and V by 5 bases; bases with no gene match: 10. Looked up from germline, CDR1 is SNHLY and CDR2 is FYNNEI. The CDR3 is CASSPDRGQSYEQYF. CDR3 nucleotide sequence: TGTGCCAGCAGTCCAGACAGGGGCCAGTCGTACGAGCAGTACTTC.

This chain uses TRBV7-2 with TRBJ1-1, with D perhaps TRBD1 (6 bases). Germline V lookup: CDR1 SGHTA, CDR2 FQGNSA. The V gene lost 2 bases and the J gene lost 8 bases, with 12 bases spanning the gap. CDR3 length: 13 residues. The CDR3 DNA is TGTGCCAGCAGCTTACAGTCCCAGGGGGAAGCTTTCTTT. Translating gives CASSLQSQGEAFF.

The chain has TRBV7-2 and TRBJ2-6; no firm D call. The CDR3 sequence is 15 residues long. Deletions cut 5 bases from V and 0 bases from J, with 8 bases between. From germline, CDR1 is SGHTA and CDR2 FQGNSA. CDR3 sequence: CASSEQSSGANVLTF. Written as DNA, the CDR3 is TGTGCCAGCAGCGAACAGTCCTCTGGGGCCAACGTCCTGACTTTC. Complete variable domain (other parts from reference TRBV7-2 and TRBJ2-6): GAGVSQSPSNKVTEKGKDVELRCDPISGHTALYWYRQSLGQGLEFLIYFQGNSAPDKSGLPSDRFSAERTGGSVSTLTIQRTQQEDSAVYLCASSEQSSGANVLTFGAGSRLTVL.

V usage is TRBV28 and J usage is TRBJ1-4, with D possibly matching TRBD1 (5 bases). CDR1 and CDR2 from the germline V gene are MDHEN and SYDVKM. The CDR3 is made up of 15 amino acids. The germline V and J ends were trimmed by 6 bases and 4 bases, with 15 bases remaining between them. The CDR3 sequence is CASSPAGGGNEKLFF. The CDR3 nucleotides read TGTGCCAGCAGCCCGGCCGGGGGGGGTAATGAAAAACTGTTTTTT.

The chain links TRBV11-3 to TRBJ1-3, with D perhaps TRBD1 (5 bases). The CDR3 loop spans 13 amino acids. CDR1 is SGHNT and CDR2 is YENEEA in the germline V gene. Trimming pared 5 bases from V and 8 bases from J, leaving 13 bases between. CDR3 region: CASSLGPAYTIYF. The CDR3 DNA is TGTGCCAGCAGCCTGGGGCCGGCGTACACCATATATTTT.

The chain employs TRBV7-2 and TRBJ1-2, with 12 bases aligning to TRBD1. Germline V gene lookup returns CDR1 SGHTA and CDR2 FQGNSA. The CDR3 is 14 residues long. V shed 6 bases and J 6 bases; nucleotides not matched to a gene: 5. The CDR3 protein is CASRGTGGEDGYTF. CDR3 nucleotide sequence: TGTGCCAGCAGGGGGACAGGGGGCGAGGATGGCTACACCTTC.

For the CDR3, the DNA is TGCAGTGCTAGTGGGACTAGCGGGGGGAATCGGGAGACCCAGTACTTC. This codes for CSASGTSGGNRETQYF. The chain recombines TRBV20-1 with TRBJ2-5; 15 positions agree with TRBD2. Germline V gene data show CDR1 as DFQATT and CDR2 as SNEGSKA (reference sequence). Trimming at V came to 3 bases and at J to 5 bases, leaving 7 bases not matched to a gene. This CDR3 region has 16 residues.

The genes are TRBV7-8 and TRBJ1-1, with D maybe TRBD1 (5 bases). With 5 bases removed from V and 6 bases from J, the gap between germline ends came to 16 bases. Germline V gives CDR1 SGHVS, CDR2 FQNEAQ. The CDR3 spans 14 residues. The CDR3 bases are TGTGCCAGCAGCCACCGAGTCAGGGCCTCTGAAGCTTTCTTT. Translated, it gives CASSHRVRASEAFF.

J is TRBJ1-2 and V is TRBV3-1 (or the pseudogene TRBV3-2); D call uncertain. V was pared by 4 bases and J by 4 bases, with 10 bases between. The germline gives CDR1 LGHDT, CDR2 YNNKEL (reference sequence). The CDR3 has 13 residues. As DNA, the CDR3 is TGTGCCAGCAGCCCCCAGACTCCCTATGGCTACACCTTC. It yields the protein CASSPQTPYGYTF.

The rearrangement links TRBV13 to TRBJ1-6; no definite D call. Germline V gene data show CDR1 as PRHDT and CDR2 as FYEKMQ (reference sequence). Trimming removed 5 bases at V and 8 bases at J, with 13 bases between. The CDR3 is 14 residues long. CDR3 in DNA: TGTGCCAGCAGCCGACACGGGGAGTATTCACCCCTCCACTTT. Its protein is CASSRHGEYSPLHF.

The chain recombines TRBV18 with TRBJ1-3; TRBD1 aligns across 9 bases. CDR1 is KGHSH and CDR2 is LQKENI in the germline V gene. V dropped 3 bases and J dropped 2; count of bases not matched to a gene: 14. This CDR3 has 19 amino acids. CDR3 nucleotides: TGTGCCAGCTCACCCTTCACCTTGGGACAGGGAATGCCTGGAAACACCATATATTTT. The encoded protein is CASSPFTLGQGMPGNTIYF.

J is TRBJ1-2 and V is TRBV30; TRBD1 might be the D (5 bases). Per germline, CDR1 GTSNPN and CDR2 SVGIG (reference sequence). V was cut by 3 bases and J by 4 bases, with 12 bases left in between. The CDR3 runs 13 residues. CDR3 in DNA: TGTGCCTGGAGCTTTCAACAGGCCTATGGCTACACCTTC. It specifies CAWSFQQAYGYTF. Full variable domain (outside the CDR3, taken from reference TRBV30 and TRBJ1-2): SQTIHQWPATLVQPVGSPLSLECTVEGTSNPNLYWYRQAAGRGLQLLFYSVGIGQISSEVPQNLSASRPQDRQFILSSKKLLLSDSGFYLCAWSFQQAYGYTFGSGTRLTVV.